This TCR beta chain was sequenced during a study of blood T cell repertoires in COVID-19. Study overall: The cDNA or gDNA used as material had been derived from T cells, B-cell-depleted T cells, or PBMCs.

Germline CDR1 reads SGHDN; CDR2 reads FVKESK. The J segment lost 3 bases and the V segment lost 4 bases, leaving 3 bases of the junction unmatched. There are 14 residues in the CDR3. Cohort assignment relied on participant-reported clinical history. This clone was seen just once. Authors' data handling: How many nucleated cells were present was estimated from reference gene primer amplification. Produced via immunoSEQ multiplex PCR; TCRdb's table is partial and in-frame only. V, J and clone size are those of that table, while D and trimming were read from the DNA. The table includes hundreds of thousands of clones, around nine tenths detected once.

V and J are TRBV14 and TRBJ2-1, with 7 bases aligning to TRBD2. The TCR originated in a woman aged 45-65 years with acute COVID-19. Sequencing was done on a sample of PBMCs or T cells enriched from blood (not recorded which). This CDR3 is CASSRDYRYNEQFF. The CDR3 DNA reads as TGTGCCAGCAGCCGGGACTACCGCTACAATGAGCAGTTCTTC.